This T cell receptor beta chain was profiled in a study of response to subunit inactivated influenza vaccine (dated by TCRdb to about 2018). About the study as a whole: The study used deep quantitative T cell receptor repertoire profiling to track responses to a trivalent subunit inactivated influenza vaccine. The research as a whole found: The authors proposed that each seasonal influenza vaccination may bring in only a limited number of new T cells.

This clonotype has only a few counts. Its antigen remains unidentified. No per-base quality is available; no much larger clone lies one base away. Unmatched junction bases come to 8, with V trimmed by 7 bases and J by 6 bases. CDR1 and CDR2, per the germline V gene, are SGHRS and YFSETQ. Its CDR3 holds 14 amino acids, cysteine through phenylalanine. The retained sequence is limited to the CDR3, 42 bases, with the frame set at the first base. Libraries were made using RT-PCR. TCRdb lists the instrument as Illumina HiSeq 2500. TCRdb took the public reads, trimmed them with fastp at Q25, ran MiXCR for clone calling and kept in-frame beta chains. One record per CDR3 amino acid sequence lists the most common genes and DNA. This sample lists roughly 520,000 distinct CDR3 sequences; about 25% were detected once. In total, the top ten clones hold approximately 2% of the sample.

The source of this sequence is a man in his fifties or sixties who received an inactivated influenza vaccine. Donor details come from another sample of the same person, matched by shared clones. The input for sequencing was CD4+ T cells sorted from PBMCs, taken around 5 days after vaccination. The chain links TRBV5-1 with TRBJ1-4, with 8 middle bases fitting TRBD1. The CDR3 protein is CASARGQGDEKLFF. The DNA is as follows: TGCGCCAGCGCCCGAGGACAGGGCGATGAAAAACTGTTTTTT. The full variable domain, with segments outside the CDR3 supplied by the reference TRBV5-1 and TRBJ1-4 proteins, appears as KAGVTQTPRYLIKTRGQQVTLSCSPISGHRSVSWYQQTPGQGLQFLFEYFSETQRNKGNFPGRFSGRQFSNSRSEMNVSTLELGDSALYLCASARGQGDEKLFFGSGTQLSVL.